This TCR beta chain stems from a study of T cell responses to AZD1222 COVID-19 vaccine (dated by TCRdb to about 2021). Background for the entire study: TCR sequencing covered approximately 230 trial participants: around 210 given two doses of AZD1222 and about 26 given two doses of MenACWY control vaccine. Trial participants were enrolled into age subgroups of 18-55, 56-69 and 70-plus years, which contained 148, 28 and 57 TCR-sequenced participants, respectively.

This specimen's time point label, per the study, means: about 28 days (+/-7) after the second vaccine dose. Because spike-specific TCR depth and breadth did not differ between the two schedules, AZD1222 recipients who got a second dose at roughly 4 weeks were pooled with those who got a second dose at roughly 12 weeks. Vaccinee samples were obtained from the UK trials COV001 and COV002, which included a single-blind randomized controlled phase 2/3 trial of AZD1222 (ChAdOx1 nCoV-19) in healthy adults. For TCRbeta chain sequencing, PBMC samples were collected from trial participants at day 0 and at day 28 after the second dose. Regarding this clone: No antigen is known for it. A junction end diverges from the germline sequence, so it may reflect a read error.

From a lookup of the germline V gene (reference sequence), CDR1 and CDR2 are LNHNV and YYDKDF. CDR3 length: 14 amino acids, cysteine to phenylalanine. This entry keeps only the CDR3 DNA: 42 bases, framed from base 1. Broad study findings and their caveats: Conclusions about previously exposed vaccinees are limited, since just five to seven AZD1222 recipients were seropositive for SARS-CoV-2 at baseline. Spike-specific TCR breadth and depth rose significantly after two AZD1222 doses compared with day 0 and with MenACWY recipients. Participants were mostly white British, with more females than males. The authors suggested clonal diversity may have been underestimated. No day 14 peak-response samples were available, so repertoires were characterized only after the peak T cell response. Epitopes outside the regions mutated in the B.1.351 and B.1.1.7 variants were reportedly recognized by nearly half of the unique spike-specific TCRs. The 56-69-year group was small, and its depth increase did not reach significance, likely because of low power. Vaccine-associated CD4 TCRs spanned the whole spike protein, with dominant responses in regions 160-218 and 743-854.

The CDR3 regions of human TCRbeta chains were analyzed by immunosequencing. Turning to the authors' computational methods: Repertoire TCRs were checked for matches against a reference library of SARS-CoV-2-specific TCRs that had been generated using the MIRA antigen-specificity platform. Breadth meant the fraction of unique TCRs that were SARS-CoV-2-associated, whereas depth meant the fraction of total T cells that were SARS-CoV-2-associated. Each spike-specific TCR was assigned to its reactive spike region and to a CD4 or CD8 class using the MIRA data. Log10-transformed breadth and depth values were compared by one-way ANOVA with Sidak's multiple comparisons tests. TCRdb limited this immuneACCESS table to in-frame rearrangements with V and J called. A share of clones is missing; checked studies link under half to unresolved V genes, and the rest is unexplained. V and J calls and clone size come straight from that table; D and trimming were deduced from the DNA. In all, the sample holds about 170,000 clones, and roughly 89% of those were seen once. The ten largest clones represent around 0.99% of the sample.

The chain was built from TRBV15 and TRBJ2-7; 16 bases in the junction line up with TRBD2. This receptor was taken from an adult who received the AZD1222 COVID-19 vaccine. The sample consisted of peripheral blood, taken 28 days after the second AZD1222 dose. The CDR3 region: CATSRGTSGGDWHF. The DNA reads TGTGCCACCAGCAGGGGGACTAGCGGGGGGGATTGGCACTTC.